This T cell receptor beta chain was captured in a study of blood T cell repertoires in COVID-19. Study-level information: From the United States, Italy and Spain came samples of acute and convalescent COVID-19. The cDNA or gDNA used as material had been derived from T cells, B-cell-depleted T cells, or PBMCs.

This clone was found once. The CDR3 spans 16 residues. Looked up from germline, CDR1 is SGHKS and CDR2 is YYEKEE (reference sequence). Trimming pared 4 bases from V and 4 bases from J, leaving 20 bases between. Source study methods: Reference gene primer amplification yielded estimated nucleated cell counts. Sequencing used immunoSEQ multiplex PCR; TCRdb keeps in-frame clones, though not all of them. V and J calls and clone size follow that table, whereas D and trimming were derived from the DNA. The sample has around 250,000 clones, approximately 90% seen once. Sequenced material: peripheral blood. The J gene is TRBJ2-5, the V gene TRBV5-5; D may be TRBD2 (6 bases). This sequence originates from a man between 18 and 29 years old with active or convalescent COVID-19. The CDR3 is CASSGKLVMEGETQYF. The CDR3 DNA follows: TGTGCCAGCAGCGGAAAACTAGTCATGGAGGGAGAGACCCAGTACTTC.